These 6 T cell receptor beta chains were sequenced from one sample in a study of cytomegalovirus exposure and HLA in healthy donors. Both 60 Vbeta primers and 13 Jbeta primers went into the PCR. Measured with immunoSEQ multiplex PCR; TCRdb has only the in-frame clones, and not every one. The data contain about 140,000 clones, around 85% of them singletons. Material for sequencing was PBMCs. Source of these receptors: a female donor in good health and CMV-seronegative.

This clone was found once. The chain couples TRBV14 to TRBJ1-4, with D possibly TRBD1 on 5 matching bases. This CDR3 has 14 amino acids. Germline CDR1 is SGHDN and CDR2 is FVKESK. V was pared by 1 base and J by 7 bases, with 10 bases between. The CDR3 region is CASSQGGKPEKLFF. The CDR3 DNA reads TGTGCCAGCAGCCAAGGGGGCAAGCCTGAAAAACTGTTTTTT. The full variable domain, its missing parts supplied by reference TRBV14 and TRBJ1-4, is EAGVTQFPSHSVIEKGQTVTLRCDPISGHDNLYWYRRVMGKEIKFLLHFVKESKQDESGMPNNRFLAERTGGTYSTLKVQPAELEDSGVYFCASSQGGKPEKLFFGSGTQLSVL.

CDR3 coding DNA: TGTGCCAGCAGCGTAGATGCGGTTTTCACAGATACGCAGTATTTT. Protein sequence: CASSVDAVFTDTQYF. This rearrangement joins TRBV9 to TRBJ2-3; D is unclear. CDR3 length: 15 amino acids. Germline V gene sequence: CDR1 SGDLS, CDR2 YYNGEE. Trimming removed 0 bases at V and 2 bases at J, with 10 bases between. Full variable domain (rest looked up from reference TRBV9 and TRBJ2-3): DSGVTQTPKHLITATGQRVTLRCSPRSGDLSVYWYQQSLDQGLQFLIQYYNGEERAKGNILERFSAQQFPDLHSELNLSSLELGDSALYFCASSVDAVFTDTQYFGPGTRLTVL.

This chain uses TRBV2 with TRBJ2-5; 7 bases agree with TRBD1. The trim removed 9 bases at V and 4 bases at J, leaving 5 bases unmatched. The CDR3 has 12 amino acids. Per germline, CDR1 SNHLY and CDR2 FYNNEI. The CDR3 here is CARTGAGETQYF. CDR3 sequence (DNA): TGTGCCAGAACAGGGGCGGGAGAGACCCAGTACTTC.

The CDR3 nucleotides read TGTGCCAGCATTTCCGGGACTAGCGGGAGATGGGGTTTTTTCGAGCAGTACTTC. It specifies CASISGTSGRWGFFEQYF. The chain is built from TRBV2 and TRBJ2-7, with TRBD2 identical over 14 bases. CDR3 length: 18 amino acids. The V and J ends lost 7 bases and 6 bases, in that order; junction bases with no gene match: 17. In germline, CDR1 is SNHLY, CDR2 FYNNEI.

This clone was counted between two and nine times. The J gene is TRBJ1-3, the V gene TRBV28; D unclear. The CDR3 is 14 residues long. Germline values: CDR1 MDHEN, CDR2 SYDVKM. With 11 bases removed from V and 0 bases from J, the gap between germline ends came to 14 bases. The CDR3 region is CAATMGDSGNTIYF. The DNA of the CDR3 is TGTGCCGCTACTATGGGTGACTCTGGAAACACCATATATTTT.

J is TRBJ2-7 and V is TRBV25-1; D might be TRBD1 (6 bases). This CDR3 has 13 residues. Germline CDR1 reads MGHDK; CDR2 reads SYGVNS. V was trimmed by 3 bases and J by 5 bases, leaving 11 bases between them. The CDR3 loop is CASSDRGSNEQYF. CDR3 coding DNA: TGTGCCAGCAGTGACAGGGGCAGTAACGAGCAGTACTTC.